This entry describes one T cell receptor beta chain. Its specificity is unknown. The data stem from a study of radiotherapy plus CTLA-4 blockade in lung cancer. Regarding the study as a whole: In blood, tumor-derived TCR clones expanded after radiotherapy plus ipilimumab.

This table comes from immunoSEQ multiplex PCR, and its TCRdb copy is limited to in-frame clones, with some not included. The sample shows roughly 55,000 clones, about 70% of them seen only once. This CDR3 comprises 12 residues. The germline V gene has CDR1 KGHSH and CDR2 LQKENI. The trim removed 5 bases at V and 5 bases at J, leaving 2 bases unmatched. The sequenced sample was peripheral blood, obtained from a patient treated with radiotherapy plus ipilimumab. The TCR sequence derives from a human donor with non-small cell lung cancer whose response to radiotherapy plus ipilimumab could not be evaluated. The V and J genes are TRBV18 and TRBJ2-7; TRBD2 matches at 8 bases. The DNA of the CDR3 is TGTGCCAGCTCAACCGGGGGGGACGAGCAGTACTTC. This codes for CASSTGGDEQYF.